Sequencing of this T cell receptor (beta chain) was carried out in a study of T cells in women clearing cervical HPV infection. Each participant carried one incident cervical HPV16 infection only. Trimming cost V 0 bases and J 1 base, with 12 bases left between them. Germline CDR1 reads ENHRY; CDR2 reads SYGVKD. The CDR3 spans 16 residues. Remarks on this clone: Read sequence stops 3 residues before the CDR3 end, and the germline J gene provides the missing end.

Average input was roughly 1,200 ng genomic DNA for immunoSEQ TCR beta CDR3 amplification. Sequencing used immunoSEQ multiplex PCR; TCRdb keeps in-frame clones, though not all of them. Its table lists 25,000 to 35,000 clones. The chain has TRBV10-3 and TRBJ1-2; D not certain. The receptor was isolated from a woman aged 18-69 years with a cervical HPV16 infection that either progressed to CIN3+ or cleared (not recorded which). The specimen was blood buffy coat. The CDR3: CAISESRQIVNYGYTF. Partial CDR3 DNA: TGTGCCATCAGTGAGTCCCGACAAATCGTTAACTATGGC.